This TCR beta chain was captured in a study of early T cells in non-severe SARS-CoV-2 infection. Across the whole study: Sequencing was performed on bulk RNA from unsorted whole blood, leaving chains unpaired.

This CDR3 contains 17 residues. CDR1 LGHDT and CDR2 YNNKEL come from the germline V gene (reference sequence). The J segment lost 2 bases and the V segment lost 4 bases, leaving 11 bases of the junction unmatched. This clonotype has just a few counts. One entry per CDR3 protein results from TCRdb running MiXCR on the 5' RACE reads. The profile shows 43,000 or so distinct CDR3 sequences, about 7% of them singletons. Sequencing input: whole blood. The chain employs TRBV3-1 and TRBJ2-5, with 9 bases lining up with TRBD2. The receptor's source is an adult who was a healthcare worker with PCR-confirmed SARS-CoV-2 infection or an uninfected control (not recorded which). CDR3 protein: CASSLLAVAGDQETQYF. The CDR3, as DNA: TGTGCCAGCAGCCTATTAGCCGTAGCGGGGGATCAAGAGACCCAGTACTTC.